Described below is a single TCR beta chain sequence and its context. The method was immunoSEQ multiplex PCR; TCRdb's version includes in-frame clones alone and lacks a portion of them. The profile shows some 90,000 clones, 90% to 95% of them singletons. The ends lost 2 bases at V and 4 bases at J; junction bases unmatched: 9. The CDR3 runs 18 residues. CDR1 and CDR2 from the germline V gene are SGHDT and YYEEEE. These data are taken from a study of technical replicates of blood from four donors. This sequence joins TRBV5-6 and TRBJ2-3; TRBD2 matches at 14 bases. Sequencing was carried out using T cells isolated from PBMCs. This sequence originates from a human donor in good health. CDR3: CASSFAGTSGSIADTQYF. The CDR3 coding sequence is TGTGCCAGCAGCTTCGCCGGGACTAGCGGGAGCATCGCAGATACGCAGTATTTT.